The clone carrying this TCR beta chain showed up many times. Its antigen is as yet unknown. Germline-derived CDR1 and CDR2 are SGHAT and FQNNGV. V lost 0 bases and J lost 3, with 9 bases in between. There are 15 residues in the CDR3. The data derive from a study of metastatic and nonmetastatic thyroid tumors. Study-level information: Malignant and benign thyroid patients had repertoires compared in peripheral blood and tumor or nodule tissue. Findings and caveats of the study: Reported TCR beta diversity, measured in blood and tumor, was significantly higher for malignant thyroid tumors than for benign nodules.

In the study's own analysis: CDR3 differences across clinicopathological groups were used to build a distant-metastasis classifier for papillary thyroid cancer. TCRdb reanalyzed the PCR reads with MiXCR. The V and J calls, along with clone size, are taken from TCRdb and not from the paper's own processing. The sample yields around 15,000 clones, 15% to 20% seen once. Thyroid surgery had not been preceded by any treatment in any patient. The origin of this receptor is a female donor with papillary thyroid cancer or a benign thyroid nodule (not recorded which). Some clones in this sample may be carry-over from other donors' samples. The V call is TRBV11-2, the J call TRBJ2-1, with a tentative D call TRBD2 (5 bases). The sample taken for sequencing was blood. The CDR3 loop reads CASSLEAEIYNEQFF. The CDR3 coding sequence is TGTGCCAGCAGCTTAGAAGCGGAGATCTACAATGAGCAGTTCTTC.